This TCR beta chain was retrieved from a study of post-analysis software for immune sequencing data. The wider study: Relapsing-remitting, secondary progressive and progressive-relapsing forms made up the multiple sclerosis disease courses. General study findings and limits: Controls' normalized Chao1 diversity significantly exceeded that of multiple sclerosis patients. The F measure placed samples prepared in the same batch into strongly shared clusters.

Comments on this clonotype: Its antigen is still unknown.

The TCR beta cDNA libraries carried unique molecular identifiers. T cells numbering roughly 1 to 10 million gave rise to about 490,000 cDNA molecules. TCRdb reprocessed the PCR reads via MiXCR and lists one record per CDR3 protein. Counted here are 750,000 to 950,000 distinct CDR3 sequences, roughly 50% occurring once; the ten biggest clones make up about 4.8%. This receptor was obtained from a girl between 5 and 17 years old with multiple sclerosis. Material for sequencing was blood.

This CDR3 reads CASILEGGLAGGLHNEQFF. The CDR3 nucleotides read TGTGCCAGCATTCTCGAAGGGGGACTAGCGGGAGGGCTTCATAATGAGCAGTTCTTC. This chain connects TRBV28 to TRBJ2-1, with 16 positions matching TRBD2. Per germline, CDR1 MDHEN and CDR2 SYDVKM. This CDR3 has 19 amino acids. Trimming cost V 7 bases and J 7 bases; bases outside gene matches: 16.